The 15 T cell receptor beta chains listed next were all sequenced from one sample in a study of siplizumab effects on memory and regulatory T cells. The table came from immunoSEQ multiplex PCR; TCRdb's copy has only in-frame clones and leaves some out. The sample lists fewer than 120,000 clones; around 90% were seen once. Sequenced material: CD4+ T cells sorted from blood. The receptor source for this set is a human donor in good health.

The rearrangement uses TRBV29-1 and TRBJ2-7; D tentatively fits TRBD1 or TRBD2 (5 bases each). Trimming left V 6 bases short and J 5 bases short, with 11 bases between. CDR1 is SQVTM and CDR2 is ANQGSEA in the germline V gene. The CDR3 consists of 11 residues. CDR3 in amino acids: CSVSGTHEQYF. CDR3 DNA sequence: TGCAGCGTCTCCGGGACCCACGAGCAGTACTTC.

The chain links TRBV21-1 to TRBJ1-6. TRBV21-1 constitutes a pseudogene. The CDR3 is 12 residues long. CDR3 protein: CASSGCNSPLHF. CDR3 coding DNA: TGTGCCAGCTCCGGTTGCAATTCACCCCTCCACTTT.

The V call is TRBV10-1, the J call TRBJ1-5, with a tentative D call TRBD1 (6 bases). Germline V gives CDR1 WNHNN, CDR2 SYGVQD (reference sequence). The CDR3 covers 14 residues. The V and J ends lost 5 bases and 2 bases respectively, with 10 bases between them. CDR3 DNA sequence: TGCGCCAGCAGTCCAGGGGATGGCAATCAGCCCCAGCATTTT. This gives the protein CASSPGDGNQPQHF.

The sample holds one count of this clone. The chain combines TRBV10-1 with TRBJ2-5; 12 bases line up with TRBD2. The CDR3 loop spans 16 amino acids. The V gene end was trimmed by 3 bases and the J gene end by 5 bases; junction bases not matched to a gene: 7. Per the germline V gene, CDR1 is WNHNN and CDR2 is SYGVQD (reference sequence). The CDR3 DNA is TGCGCCAGCAGTGACGAGGCTAGCGGGAGGGTGGAGACCCAGTACTTC. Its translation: CASSDEASGRVETQYF.

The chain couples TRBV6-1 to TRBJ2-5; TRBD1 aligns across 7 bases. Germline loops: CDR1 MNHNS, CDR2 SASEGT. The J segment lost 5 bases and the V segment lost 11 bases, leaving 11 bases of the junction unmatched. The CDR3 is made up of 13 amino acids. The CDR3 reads CASCRQGTETQYF. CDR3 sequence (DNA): TGTGCCTCCTGCCGACAGGGTACGGAGACCCAGTACTTC.

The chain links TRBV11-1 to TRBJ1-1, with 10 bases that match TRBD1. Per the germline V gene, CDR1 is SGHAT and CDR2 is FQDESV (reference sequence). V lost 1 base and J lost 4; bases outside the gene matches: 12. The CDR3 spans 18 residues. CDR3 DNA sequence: TGTGCCAGCAGCTTAGGGATTCCGGGACAGGGGAAGGGCACTGAAGCTTTCTTT. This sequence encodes CASSLGIPGQGKGTEAFF.

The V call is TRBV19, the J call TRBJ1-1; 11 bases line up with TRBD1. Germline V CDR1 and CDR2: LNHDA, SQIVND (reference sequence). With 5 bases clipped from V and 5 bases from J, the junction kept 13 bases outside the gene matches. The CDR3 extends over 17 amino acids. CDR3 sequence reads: CASSPPGQGEMETEAFF. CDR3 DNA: TGTGCCAGTAGTCCTCCGGGACAGGGGGAAATGGAAACTGAAGCTTTCTTT.

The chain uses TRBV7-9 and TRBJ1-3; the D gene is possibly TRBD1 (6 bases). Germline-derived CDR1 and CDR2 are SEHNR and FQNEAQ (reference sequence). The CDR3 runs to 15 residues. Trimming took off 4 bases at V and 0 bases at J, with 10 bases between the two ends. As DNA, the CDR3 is TGTGCCAGCAGCTCAAACAGGGTCTCTGGAAACACCATATATTTT. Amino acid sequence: CASSSNRVSGNTIYF.

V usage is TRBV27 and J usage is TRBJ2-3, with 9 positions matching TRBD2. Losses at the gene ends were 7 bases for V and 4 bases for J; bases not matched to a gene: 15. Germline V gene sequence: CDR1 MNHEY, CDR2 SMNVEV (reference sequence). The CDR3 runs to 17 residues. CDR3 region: CASTPWGAGGPSDTQYF. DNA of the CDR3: TGTGCCAGCACCCCCTGGGGGGCGGGAGGGCCCTCAGATACGCAGTATTTT.

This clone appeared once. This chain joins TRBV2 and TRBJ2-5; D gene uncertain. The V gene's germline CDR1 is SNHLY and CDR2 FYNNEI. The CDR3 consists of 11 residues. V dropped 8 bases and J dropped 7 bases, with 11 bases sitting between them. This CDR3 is CASSEKTTQYF. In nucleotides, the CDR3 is TGTGCCAGCTCGGAAAAGACGACCCAGTACTTC.

CDR3 DNA: TGTGCCAGCAGAAACGGACCAGGGAATGGCTACACCTTC. Residues: CASRNGPGNGYTF. V usage is TRBV6-5 and J usage is TRBJ1-2; tentative D call: TRBD1 (5 bases). Trimming removed 6 bases from V and 6 bases from J, with 14 bases in between. The germline CDR1 and CDR2 sequences are MNHEY and SVGAGI. The CDR3 totals 13 residues.

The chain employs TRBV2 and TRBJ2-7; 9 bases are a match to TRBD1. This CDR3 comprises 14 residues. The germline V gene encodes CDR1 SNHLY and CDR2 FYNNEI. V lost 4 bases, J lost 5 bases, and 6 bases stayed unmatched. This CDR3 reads CASSGWTGEHEQYF. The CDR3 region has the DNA TGTGCCAGCAGTGGCTGGACAGGGGAGCACGAGCAGTACTTC. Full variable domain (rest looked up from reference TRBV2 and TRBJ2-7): EPEVTQTPSHQVTQMGQEVILRCVPISNHLYFYWYRQILGQKVEFLVSFYNNEISEKSEIFDDQFSVERPDGSNFTLKIRSTKLEDSAMYFCASSGWTGEHEQYFGPGTRLTVT.

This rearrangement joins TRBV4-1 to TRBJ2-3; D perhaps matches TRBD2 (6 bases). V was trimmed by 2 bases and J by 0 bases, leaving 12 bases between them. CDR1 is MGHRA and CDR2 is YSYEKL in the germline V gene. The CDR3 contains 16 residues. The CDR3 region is CASSQPFGTSTDTQYF. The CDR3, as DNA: TGCGCCAGCAGCCAACCATTTGGGACTAGCACAGATACGCAGTATTTT.

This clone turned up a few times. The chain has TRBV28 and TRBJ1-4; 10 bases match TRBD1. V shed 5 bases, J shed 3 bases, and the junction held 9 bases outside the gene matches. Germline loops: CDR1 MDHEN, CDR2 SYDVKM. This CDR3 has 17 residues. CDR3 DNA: TGTGCCAGCAGTCAGTCCCGGGACAGGGGAGCTAATGAAAAACTGTTTTTT. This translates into CASSQSRDRGANEKLFF.

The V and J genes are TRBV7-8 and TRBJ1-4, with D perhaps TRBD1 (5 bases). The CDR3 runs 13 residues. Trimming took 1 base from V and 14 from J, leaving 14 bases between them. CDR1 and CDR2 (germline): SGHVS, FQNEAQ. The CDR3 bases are TGTGCCAGCAGCTTAGATCGGGACCACAAGCTGTTTTTT. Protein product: CASSLDRDHKLFF.